The 19 T cell receptor beta chains in this list originate from one sample, sequenced in a study of control samples from healthy donors and cancer patients. Some clones are missing from TCRdb's copy, which holds only in-frame ones; the method was immunoSEQ multiplex PCR. The table has 75,000 to 100,000 clones, more than 85% seen once. Sequencing used blood. The receptors shown here come from a woman between 50 and 59 years old in good health.

The count of this clone is one. The CDR3 DNA reads TGTGCCAGTAGTATCGGACTAGCGGGAGGCCAAGAGACCCAGTACTTC. Residues: CASSIGLAGGQETQYF. The rearrangement joins TRBV19 to TRBJ2-5; 14 bases match TRBD2. Per germline, CDR1 LNHDA and CDR2 SQIVND (reference sequence). This CDR3 has 16 residues. J lost 1 base, V lost 3 bases, and 1 base had no gene match.

This clone came up a few times. This chain joins TRBV2 and TRBJ1-5, with D maybe TRBD1 (5 bases). V was pared by 2 bases and J by 0 bases, with 14 bases between. The CDR3 loop spans 17 amino acids. Germline CDR1 SNHLY, CDR2 FYNNEI. CDR3 sequence (DNA): TGTGCCAGCAGTGAAACCCGTGGGGGATATAGCAATCAGCCCCAGCATTTT. This codes for CASSETRGGYSNQPQHF.

In this sample, this clone turned up once. J is TRBJ1-1 and V is TRBV6-5, with 9 bases that match TRBD1. The CDR3 covers 14 residues. Germline V gene lookup returns CDR1 MNHEY and CDR2 SVGAGI. Germline trimming cut 6 bases from V and 2 bases from J; bases unmatched to any gene: 4. The CDR3 loop is CASRRDRANTEAFF. CDR3 DNA sequence: TGTGCCAGCAGACGGGACAGGGCAAACACTGAAGCTTTCTTT.

This chain connects TRBV19 to TRBJ1-5, with 7 bases identical to TRBD1. The germline gives CDR1 LNHDA, CDR2 SQIVND (reference sequence). The length of the CDR3 is 18 residues. V lost 5 bases and J lost 11; bases outside the gene matches: 24. The CDR3: CASSAPSYPRGGPWAQHF. The CDR3 region has the DNA TGTGCCAGTAGTGCCCCAAGTTACCCCAGGGGGGGCCCCTGGGCCCAGCATTTT.

The chain has TRBV19 and TRBJ2-5; perhaps TRBD1 as D (6 bases). Deletions cut 2 bases from V and 5 bases from J, with 18 bases between. The length of the CDR3 is 16 residues. Germline V gene data show CDR1 as LNHDA and CDR2 as SQIVND (reference sequence). CDR3 sequence reads: CASSINRDTRGETQYF. The DNA for the CDR3 is TGTGCCAGTAGTATAAACCGGGACACTCGCGGGGAGACCCAGTACTTC.

This rearrangement joins TRBV6-6 to TRBJ1-4, with 8 positions matching TRBD1. The CDR3 has 15 residues. Germline V CDR1 and CDR2: MNHNY, SVGAGI (reference sequence). V trimming: 2 bases; J trimming: 7 bases; junction bases outside the gene matches: 6. The CDR3 DNA reads TGTGCCAGCAGTTACGGAGGACAGGGTGCTGAAAAACTGTTTTTT. This sequence encodes CASSYGGQGAEKLFF.

The J gene is TRBJ1-1, the V gene TRBV6-5; D call uncertain. Germline lookup yields CDR1 MNHEY and CDR2 SVGAGI. There are 12 residues in the CDR3. Trimming stripped 6 bases from V and 4 bases from J, with 9 bases between. Here the CDR3 reads CASSWPGTEAFF. In DNA form, the CDR3 reads TGTGCCAGCAGCTGGCCTGGCACTGAAGCTTTCTTT.

The chain combines TRBV11-3 with TRBJ1-1; D remains ambiguous. Germline V gene lookup returns CDR1 SGHNT and CDR2 YENEEA. This CDR3 contains 11 residues. Trimming left V 4 bases short and J 8 bases short, with 8 bases between. CDR3 DNA sequence: TGTGCCAGCAGCTCCAGGAACGAAGCTTTCTTT. It encodes CASSSRNEAFF.

The rearrangement uses TRBV19 and TRBJ1-2; no clear D. Trimming removed 7 bases from V and 4 bases from J, with 13 bases in between. The CDR3 has 13 residues. Looked up from germline, CDR1 is LNHDA and CDR2 is SQIVND (reference sequence). CDR3 DNA sequence: TGTGCCAGTAAGGAAGGGCCGGGCTATGGCTACACCTTC. Translated: CASKEGPGYGYTF. The full variable domain, rest sourced from reference TRBV19 and TRBJ1-2, is DGGITQSPKYLFRKEGQNVTLSCEQNLNHDAMYWYRQDPGQGLRLIYYSQIVNDFQKGDIAEGYSVSREKKESFPLTVTSAQKNPTAFYLCASKEGPGYGYTFGSGTRLTVV.

V gene TRBV4-1 combines with J gene TRBJ2-2, with D possibly TRBD2 on 7 matching bases. From germline, CDR1 is MGHRA and CDR2 YSYEKL. Trimming took off 1 base at V and 6 bases at J, with 12 bases between the two ends. The CDR3 sequence is 15 residues long. As DNA, the CDR3 is TGCGCCAGCAGCCAAGCGGGGGGCCCGGCCGGGGAGCTGTTTTTT. Translation: CASSQAGGPAGELFF.

This chain joins TRBV2 and TRBJ2-2, with D hard to call. V lost 3 bases, J lost 0 bases, and 8 bases lay in between. This CDR3 has 15 amino acids. Germline CDR1 and CDR2: SNHLY and FYNNEI. The CDR3 nucleotides read TGTGCCAGCAGTGAGTCTAGTGCGAACACCGGGGAGCTGTTTTTT. The encoded protein is CASSESSANTGELFF.

The V call is TRBV19, the J call TRBJ2-4; D not resolved. Trimming left V 1 base short and J 7 bases short, with 11 bases between. This CDR3 is 14 amino acids long. Per the germline V gene, CDR1 is LNHDA and CDR2 is SQIVND (reference sequence). In nucleotides, the CDR3 is TGTGCCAGTAGTATAGTCCCCCCGAACAACATTCAGTACTTC. Translation gives CASSIVPPNNIQYF.

The chain is built from TRBV6-1 and TRBJ2-1; TRBD1 agrees at 8 bases. CDR3 size: 15 residues. J was trimmed by 6 bases and V by 2 bases; bases with no gene match: 6. CDR1 MNHNS and CDR2 SASEGT come from the germline V gene. As DNA, the CDR3 is TGTGCCAGCAGTGAATCGAGGACAGGGTTCAATGAGCAGTTCTTC. Its translation is CASSESRTGFNEQFF.

The chain links TRBV7-6 to TRBJ2-1, with 12 bases aligning to TRBD2. The CDR3 sequence is 18 residues long. Germline assignment: CDR1 SGHVS and CDR2 FNYEAQ. J was trimmed by 9 bases and V by 1 base; bases with no gene match: 13. The CDR3 reads CASSLGAVLAGGPGEQFF. The CDR3 DNA reads as TGTGCCAGCAGCTTAGGAGCCGTACTAGCGGGGGGCCCCGGTGAGCAGTTCTTC.

This chain uses TRBV5-1 with TRBJ1-2, with a tentative D call TRBD1 (6 bases). Germline V lookup: CDR1 SGHRS, CDR2 YFSETQ. The V gene lost 4 bases and the J gene lost 1 base, with 17 bases spanning the gap. CDR3 length: 16 residues. The CDR3 coding sequence is TGCGCCAGCAGCGTGGGGGGGGCCGCTTATAACTATGGCTACACCTTC. Protein: CASSVGGAAYNYGYTF.

This rearrangement joins TRBV5-1 to TRBJ1-6, with 8 bases that match TRBD1. This CDR3 is built from 16 residues. With 0 bases clipped from V and 9 bases from J, the junction kept 8 bases outside the gene matches. Germline assignment: CDR1 SGHRS and CDR2 YFSETQ. The CDR3 coding sequence is TGCGCCAGCAGCTTGGCGGACAGGGCGGTGGGTTCACCCCTCCACTTT. Its protein product is CASSLADRAVGSPLHF. Combining the CDR3 with reference TRBV5-1 and TRBJ1-6 gives the whole variable domain KAGVTQTPRYLIKTRGQQVTLSCSPISGHRSVSWYQQTPGQGLQFLFEYFSETQRNKGNFPGRFSGRQFSNSRSEMNVSTLELGDSALYLCASSLADRAVGSPLHFGNGTRLTVT.

This clone has a single count. The chain has TRBV6-5 and TRBJ2-5, with 7 positions matching TRBD2. Germline V gene sequence: CDR1 MNHEY, CDR2 SVGAGI. The CDR3 covers 13 residues. The junction had 7 bases not matched to a gene; V was cut back by 5 bases and J by 7 bases. CDR3: CASSQRTSGTQYF. The CDR3 nucleotides are TGTGCCAGCAGTCAGCGGACTAGTGGGACCCAGTACTTC.

The chain uses TRBV28 and TRBJ1-1; D remains ambiguous. V was trimmed by 2 bases and J by 5 bases, leaving 9 bases between them. The CDR3 has 13 amino acids. CDR1 MDHEN and CDR2 SYDVKM come from the germline V gene. CDR3 protein: CASSLRGGTEAFF. The CDR3 bases are TGTGCCAGCAGTTTACGGGGTGGGACTGAAGCTTTCTTT.

CDR3 DNA: TGTGCCAGCAGCCAAACGACAGAATCTCTAGCGGGGGAGTTCTTC. It translates to CASSQTTESLAGEFF. The chain links TRBV7-9 to TRBJ2-1, with 10 positions matching TRBD2. Germline values: CDR1 SEHNR, CDR2 FQNEAQ (reference sequence). V lost 5 bases and J lost 14; bases outside the gene matches: 15. The CDR3 covers 15 residues. The variable domain in full, with the rest retrieved from reference TRBV7-9 and TRBJ2-1, is DTGVSQNPRHKITKRGQNVTFRCDPISEHNRLYWYRQTLGQGPEFLTYFQNEAQLEKSRLLSDRFSAERPKGSFSTLEIQRTEQGDSAMYLCASSQTTESLAGEFFGPGTRLTVL.